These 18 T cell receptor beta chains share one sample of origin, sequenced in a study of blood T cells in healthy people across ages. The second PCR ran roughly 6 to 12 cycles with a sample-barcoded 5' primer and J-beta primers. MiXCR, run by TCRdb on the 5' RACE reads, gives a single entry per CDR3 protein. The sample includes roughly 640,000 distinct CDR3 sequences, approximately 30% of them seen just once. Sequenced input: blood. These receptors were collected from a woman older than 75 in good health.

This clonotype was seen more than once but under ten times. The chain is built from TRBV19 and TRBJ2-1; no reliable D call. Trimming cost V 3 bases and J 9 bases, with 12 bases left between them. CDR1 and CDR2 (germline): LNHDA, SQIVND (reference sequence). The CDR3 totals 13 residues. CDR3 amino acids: CASSMRRQTEQFF. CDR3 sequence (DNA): TGTGCCAGTAGTATGAGAAGGCAGACTGAGCAGTTCTTC.

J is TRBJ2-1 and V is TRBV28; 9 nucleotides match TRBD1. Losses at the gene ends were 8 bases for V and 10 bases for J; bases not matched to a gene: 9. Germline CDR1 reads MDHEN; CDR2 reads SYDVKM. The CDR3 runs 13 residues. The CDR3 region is CASLGTGRPEQFF. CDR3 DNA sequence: TGTGCCAGCCTTGGGACAGGGCGCCCCGAGCAGTTCTTC.

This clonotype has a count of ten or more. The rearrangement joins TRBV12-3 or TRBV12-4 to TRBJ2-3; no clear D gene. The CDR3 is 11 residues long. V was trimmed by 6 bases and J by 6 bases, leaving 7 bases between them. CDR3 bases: TGTGCCAGCAGAACGACGGATACGCAGTATTTT. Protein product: CASRTTDTQYF.

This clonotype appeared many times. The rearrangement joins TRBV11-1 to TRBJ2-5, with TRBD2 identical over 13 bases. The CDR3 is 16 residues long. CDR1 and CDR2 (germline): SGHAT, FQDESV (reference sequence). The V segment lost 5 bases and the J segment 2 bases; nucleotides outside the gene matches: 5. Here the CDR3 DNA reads TGTGCCAGCAGCAAACTGGGACTAGCGGGGCAAGAGACCCAGTACTTC. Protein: CASSKLGLAGQETQYF.

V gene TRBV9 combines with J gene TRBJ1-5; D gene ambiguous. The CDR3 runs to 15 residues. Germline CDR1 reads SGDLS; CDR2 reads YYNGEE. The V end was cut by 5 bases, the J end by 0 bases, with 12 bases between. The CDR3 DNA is TGTGCCAGCAGTCCTACAGATTATAGCAATCAGCCCCAGCATTTT. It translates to CASSPTDYSNQPQHF.

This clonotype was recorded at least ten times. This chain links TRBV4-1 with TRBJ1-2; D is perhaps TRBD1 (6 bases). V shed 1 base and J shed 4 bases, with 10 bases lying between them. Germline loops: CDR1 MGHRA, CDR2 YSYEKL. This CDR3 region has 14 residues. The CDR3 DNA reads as TGCGCCAGCAGCCAAGGGGGGCAGATCTATGGCTACACCTTC. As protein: CASSQGGQIYGYTF.

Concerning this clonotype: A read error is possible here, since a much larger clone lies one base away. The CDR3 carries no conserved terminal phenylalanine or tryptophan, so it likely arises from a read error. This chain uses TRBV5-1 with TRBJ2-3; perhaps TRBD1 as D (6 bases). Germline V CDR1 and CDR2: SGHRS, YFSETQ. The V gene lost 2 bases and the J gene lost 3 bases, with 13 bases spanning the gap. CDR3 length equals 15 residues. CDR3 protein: CASSLTGPRTDTQYL. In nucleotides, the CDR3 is TGCGCCAGCAGCTTAACAGGGCCCCGGACAGATACGCAGTATTTA.

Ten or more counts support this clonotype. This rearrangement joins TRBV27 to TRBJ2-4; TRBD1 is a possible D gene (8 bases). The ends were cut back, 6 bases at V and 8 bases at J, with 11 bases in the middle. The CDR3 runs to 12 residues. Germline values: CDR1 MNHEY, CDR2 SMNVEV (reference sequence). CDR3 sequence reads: CASRTGGDIQYF. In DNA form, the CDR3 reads TGTGCCAGCAGAACAGGGGGGGACATTCAGTACTTC.

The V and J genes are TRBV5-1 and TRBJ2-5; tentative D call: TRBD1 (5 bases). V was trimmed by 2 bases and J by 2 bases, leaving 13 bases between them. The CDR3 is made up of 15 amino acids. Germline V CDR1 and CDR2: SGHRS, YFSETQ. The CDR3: CASSLTPGPQETQYF. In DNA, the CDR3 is TGCGCCAGCAGCTTAACGCCAGGGCCTCAAGAGACCCAGTACTTC.

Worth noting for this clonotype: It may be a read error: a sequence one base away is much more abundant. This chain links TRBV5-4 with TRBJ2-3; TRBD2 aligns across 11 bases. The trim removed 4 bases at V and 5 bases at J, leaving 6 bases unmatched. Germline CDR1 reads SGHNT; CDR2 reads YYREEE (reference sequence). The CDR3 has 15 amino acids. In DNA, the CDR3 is TGTGCCAGCAGCATGGGGACTAGCGGCATAGATACGCAGTATTTT. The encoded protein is CASSMGTSGIDTQYF. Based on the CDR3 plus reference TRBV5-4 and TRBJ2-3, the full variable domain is ETGVTQSPTHLIKTRGQQVTLRCSSQSGHNTVSWYQQALGQGPQFIFQYYREEENGRGNFPPRFSGLQFPNYSSELNVNALELDDSALYLCASSMGTSGIDTQYFGPGTRLTVL.

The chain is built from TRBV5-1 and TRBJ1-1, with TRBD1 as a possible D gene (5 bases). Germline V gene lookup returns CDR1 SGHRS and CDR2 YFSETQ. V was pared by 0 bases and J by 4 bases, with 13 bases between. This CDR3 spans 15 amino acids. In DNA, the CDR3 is TGCGCCAGCAGCTTGGAGGGACCCCCGGTCACTGAAGCTTTCTTT. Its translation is CASSLEGPPVTEAFF.

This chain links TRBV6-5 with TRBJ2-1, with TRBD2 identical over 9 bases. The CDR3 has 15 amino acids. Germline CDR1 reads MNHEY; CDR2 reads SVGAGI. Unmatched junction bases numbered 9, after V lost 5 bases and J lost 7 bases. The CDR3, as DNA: TGTGCCAGCAGTACGGCGGGGGGGGGTTGGAATGAGCAGTTCTTC. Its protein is CASSTAGGGWNEQFF.

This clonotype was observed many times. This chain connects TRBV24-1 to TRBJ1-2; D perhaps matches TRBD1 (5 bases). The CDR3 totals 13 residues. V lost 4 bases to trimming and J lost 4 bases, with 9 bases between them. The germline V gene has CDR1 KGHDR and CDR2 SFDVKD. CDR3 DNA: TGTGCCACCAGTGAGCCAGGGATCTATGGCTACACCTTC. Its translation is CATSEPGIYGYTF.

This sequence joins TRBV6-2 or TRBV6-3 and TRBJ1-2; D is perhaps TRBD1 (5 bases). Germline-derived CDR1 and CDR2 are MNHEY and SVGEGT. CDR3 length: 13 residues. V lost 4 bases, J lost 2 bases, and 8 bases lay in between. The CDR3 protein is CASSWAGNYGYTF. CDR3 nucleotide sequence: TGTGCCAGCAGTTGGGCAGGGAACTATGGCTACACCTTC.

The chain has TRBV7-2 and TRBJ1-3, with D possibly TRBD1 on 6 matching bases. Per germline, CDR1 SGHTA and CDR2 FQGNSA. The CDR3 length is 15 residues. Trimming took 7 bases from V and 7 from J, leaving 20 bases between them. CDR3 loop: CASTIGGPLANTIYF. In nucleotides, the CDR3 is TGTGCCAGCACCATCGGGGGGCCTTTGGCGAACACCATATATTTT.

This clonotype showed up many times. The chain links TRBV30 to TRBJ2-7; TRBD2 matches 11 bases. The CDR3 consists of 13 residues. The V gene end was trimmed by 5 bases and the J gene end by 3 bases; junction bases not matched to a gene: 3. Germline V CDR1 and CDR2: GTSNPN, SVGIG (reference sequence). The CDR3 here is CAWGTSGGYEQYF. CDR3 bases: TGTGCCTGGGGGACTAGCGGCGGCTACGAGCAGTACTTC.

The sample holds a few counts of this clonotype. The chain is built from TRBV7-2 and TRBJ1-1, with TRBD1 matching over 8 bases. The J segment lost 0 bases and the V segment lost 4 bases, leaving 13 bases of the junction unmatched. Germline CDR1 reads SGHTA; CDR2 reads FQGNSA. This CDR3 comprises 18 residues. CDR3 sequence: CASSSNWGTGFMNTEAFF. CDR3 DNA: TGTGCCAGCAGCTCCAATTGGGGGACAGGATTCATGAACACTGAAGCTTTCTTT. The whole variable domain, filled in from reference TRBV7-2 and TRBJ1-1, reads GAGVSQSPSNKVTEKGKDVELRCDPISGHTALYWYRQSLGQGLEFLIYFQGNSAPDKSGLPSDRFSAERTGGSVSTLTIQRTQQEDSAVYLCASSSNWGTGFMNTEAFFGQGTRLTVV.

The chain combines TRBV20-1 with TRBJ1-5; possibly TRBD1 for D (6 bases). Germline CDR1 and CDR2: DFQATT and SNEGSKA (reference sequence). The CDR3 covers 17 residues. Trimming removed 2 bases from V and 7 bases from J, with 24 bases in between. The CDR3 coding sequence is TGCAGTGCTAGATCTCAAAGGGCAGGGTTGAGGGGGCAGCCCCAGCATTTT. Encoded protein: CSARSQRAGLRGQPQHF.